A single sample gave rise to the 23 T cell receptor beta chains below, sequenced in a study of monozygotic twins with inflammatory bowel disease. Following a re-call of the 5' RACE reads, TCRdb has one entry per CDR3 protein and lacks DNA. Its clone listing holds about 440,000 distinct CDR3 sequences. The sample was blood. The receptors here all came from a human donor with ulcerative colitis or Crohn's disease, or a healthy co-twin of an affected twin (not recorded which).

The CDR3 sequence is CASSLETPAGEQFF. V and J are TRBV7-8 and TRBJ2-1; with no DNA, the TCRdb D assignment of TRBD1 cannot be verified. This CDR3 contains 14 residues. Germline V gene data show CDR1 as SGHVS and CDR2 as FQNEAQ.

The genes are TRBV5-1 and TRBJ1-1; TCRdb calls TRBD1, which cannot be checked without DNA. The CDR3 spans 12 residues. The germline V gene has CDR1 SGHRS and CDR2 YFSETQ. The CDR3 protein is CASSLPGYEAFF.

V is TRBV28 and J is TRBJ1-1; TCRdb returns TRBD1, unconfirmable since there is no DNA. The CDR3 runs to 15 residues. The germline V gene encodes CDR1 MDHEN and CDR2 SYDVKM. The CDR3 sequence is CASSLGGGMNTEAFF.

This chain connects TRBV2 to TRBJ1-6; TCRdb's D gene call, TRBD1, goes unchecked for lack of DNA. This CDR3 has 16 amino acids. Germline V gene lookup returns CDR1 SNHLY and CDR2 FYNNEI. CDR3 region: CASSRQGSDYNSPLHF.

The J gene is TRBJ2-1, the V gene TRBV5-1; TCRdb picks TRBD1, but there is no DNA to check that call. The CDR3 sequence is 14 residues long. Germline V gives CDR1 SGHRS, CDR2 YFSETQ. The CDR3 loop reads CASSLGTGKNEQFF.

The V and J genes are TRBV5-1 and TRBJ1-1. The CDR3 loop spans 13 amino acids. Germline V CDR1 and CDR2: SGHRS, YFSETQ. CDR3 sequence reads: CASSSYANTEAFF.

The rearrangement links TRBV19 to TRBJ1-1. CDR1 and CDR2 (germline): LNHDA, SQIVND (reference sequence). This CDR3 is 16 amino acids long. The CDR3 loop is CASSINGWVENTEAFF.

The V gene is TRBV11-1, the J gene TRBJ2-1; the TRBD1 assignment by TCRdb is unverifiable without DNA. From germline, CDR1 is SGHAT and CDR2 FQDESV (reference sequence). The CDR3 runs 15 residues. CDR3: CASSRGQALYNEQFF.

The V gene is TRBV5-1, the J gene TRBJ1-5. The CDR3 contains 14 residues. Germline V gene data show CDR1 as SGHRS and CDR2 as YFSETQ. The CDR3 region is CASSLGTKDQPQHF.

CDR3 residues: CASSAGTVPSEAFF. The V gene is TRBV5-1, the J gene TRBJ1-1; absent DNA, TCRdb's TRBD1 call cannot be checked. The CDR3 is made up of 14 amino acids. Germline lookup yields CDR1 SGHRS and CDR2 YFSETQ.

The chain has TRBV7-2 and TRBJ1-2; TCRdb's D call of TRBD1 is untestable without DNA. This CDR3 contains 13 residues. Germline-derived CDR1 and CDR2 are SGHTA and FQGNSA. This CDR3 reads CASSNRQYYGYTF.

CDR3 loop: CASSLDGDSNYGYTF. The chain employs TRBV11-2 and TRBJ1-2. CDR3 length equals 15 residues. Germline V lookup: CDR1 SGHAT, CDR2 FQNNGV.

The V and J genes are TRBV20-1 and TRBJ2-1; without DNA, the TCRdb call of TRBD2 cannot be checked. This CDR3 has 15 residues. The V gene's germline CDR1 is DFQATT and CDR2 SNEGSKA (reference sequence). The CDR3 loop reads CSARSTSGIYNEQFF.

The J gene is TRBJ2-7, the V gene TRBV7-9; TCRdb outputs TRBD1, but without DNA this stays unchecked. Germline V gives CDR1 SEHNR, CDR2 FQNEAQ (reference sequence). This CDR3 has 14 residues. The CDR3 loop is CASSSTTGIYEQYF.

This chain joins TRBV6-1 and TRBJ2-7. Germline V gene lookup returns CDR1 MNHNS and CDR2 SASEGT. The CDR3 covers 13 residues. CDR3 amino acids: CASSVERVYEQYF.

V and J are TRBV5-4 and TRBJ2-5; TCRdb names TRBD2, which stays unverified in the absence of DNA. The CDR3 is 15 amino acids. Germline V gives CDR1 SGHNT, CDR2 YYREEE (reference sequence). The CDR3 sequence: CASSAGGLAVETQYF.

The rearrangement links TRBV6-2 or TRBV6-3 to TRBJ2-5. Germline V gene sequence: CDR1 MNHEY, CDR2 SVGEGT. This CDR3 comprises 14 residues. CDR3 region: CSSSYSSTAKTQYF.

This chain links TRBV7-2 with TRBJ2-2; TCRdb picks TRBD2, but there is no DNA to check that call. In germline, CDR1 is SGHTA, CDR2 FQGNSA. This CDR3 is built from 16 residues. CDR3 sequence reads: CASSRDWQGGTGELFF.

This sequence joins TRBV29-1 and TRBJ1-2; TCRdb proposes TRBD1, but this gene call is untestable without DNA. The CDR3 runs 13 residues. Germline V gene sequence: CDR1 SQVTM, CDR2 ANQGSEA. CDR3 protein: CSVYTRDREGYTF.

This chain joins TRBV27 and TRBJ2-1; TCRdb returns TRBD2, unconfirmable since there is no DNA. Germline V gives CDR1 MNHEY, CDR2 SMNVEV (reference sequence). CDR3 size: 16 residues. CDR3 sequence: CASSPGSAGWYNEQFF.

This chain joins TRBV5-1 and TRBJ1-1; the D call from TCRdb, TRBD1, cannot be confirmed without DNA. CDR1 and CDR2 (germline): SGHRS, YFSETQ. The CDR3 is 15 residues long. The CDR3 spells CASSTDRGPNTEAFF.

The V and J genes are TRBV4-2 and TRBJ2-5; TCRdb's D call of TRBD1 is untestable without DNA. This CDR3 is built from 16 residues. Germline V CDR1 and CDR2: LGHNA, YNFKEQ. CDR3 region: CASSYRDGGSQETQYF.

The chain is built from TRBV27 and TRBJ2-7; TCRdb selects TRBD2, and the lack of DNA leaves this call unchecked. Germline values: CDR1 MNHEY, CDR2 SMNVEV (reference sequence). This CDR3 has 14 residues. CDR3 sequence: CASSLSGTLNEQYF.